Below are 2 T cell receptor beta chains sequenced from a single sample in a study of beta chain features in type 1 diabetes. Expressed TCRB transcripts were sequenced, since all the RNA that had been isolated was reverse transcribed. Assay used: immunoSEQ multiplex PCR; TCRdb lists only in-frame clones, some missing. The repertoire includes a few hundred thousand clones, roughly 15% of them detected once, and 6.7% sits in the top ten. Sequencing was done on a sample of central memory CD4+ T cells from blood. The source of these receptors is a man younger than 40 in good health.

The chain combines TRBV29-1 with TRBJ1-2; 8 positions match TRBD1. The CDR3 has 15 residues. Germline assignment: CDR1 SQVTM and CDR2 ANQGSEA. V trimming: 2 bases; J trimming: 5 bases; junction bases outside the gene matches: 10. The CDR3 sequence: CSVEKTDRGTYGYTF. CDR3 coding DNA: TGCAGCGTTGAAAAAACCGACAGGGGAACGTATGGCTACACCTTC.

The CDR3 loop is CASSVGNRNTEAFF. The CDR3 nucleotides are TGTGCCAGCAGTGTGGGCAACCGGAACACTGAAGCTTTCTTT. This chain links TRBV6-1 with TRBJ1-1; D remains unclear. V lost 4 bases to trimming and J lost 1 base, with 10 bases between them. This CDR3 region has 14 residues. In germline, CDR1 is MNHNS, CDR2 SASEGT.